Many counts were recorded for the clone carrying this T cell receptor beta chain. This specimen comes from a study of T cells in Graves' hyperthyroidism and ophthalmopathy. TCR beta CDR3 sequences were amplified from RNA transcripts. When the TCR CDR3 underwent first-round RT-PCR, the HTBI primer set was used. MiXCR was run by TCRdb on the multiplex PCR reads, yielding one entry per CDR3 protein. The profile shows approximately 400,000 distinct CDR3 sequences, roughly 19% of them singletons. The CDR3 covers 15 residues. Deletions cut 3 bases from V and 4 bases from J, with 18 bases between. Germline V gene lookup returns CDR1 GTSNPN and CDR2 SVGIG (reference sequence).

The source is a woman in her late teens or twenties with Graves' hyperthyroidism. The genes are TRBV30 and TRBJ2-5; D may be TRBD1 (6 bases). Material for sequencing was blood. The CDR3 loop reads CAWSSPQGRVETQYF. The DNA of the CDR3 is TGTGCCTGGAGCTCCCCACAGGGAAGGGTAGAGACCCAGTACTTC.